The 22 T cell receptor beta chains in this list originate from one sample, sequenced in a study of blood T cell repertoires in COVID-19. The table came from immunoSEQ multiplex PCR; TCRdb's copy has only in-frame clones and leaves some out. Among 35,000 to 50,000 clones listed, roughly 92% were seen once. Sequenced input: peripheral blood. The origin of the receptors is a man between 50 and 59 years old with active COVID-19.

The J gene is TRBJ2-1, the V gene TRBV5-1; D remains unclear. With 1 base removed from V and 6 bases from J, the gap between germline ends came to 8 bases. This CDR3 comprises 13 residues. The V gene's germline CDR1 is SGHRS and CDR2 YFSETQ. This CDR3 is CASSLNGPNEQFF. CDR3 DNA: TGCGCCAGCAGCTTGAACGGTCCCAATGAGCAGTTCTTC.

V usage is TRBV28 and J usage is TRBJ1-1, with TRBD1 identical over 8 bases. The trim removed 8 bases at V and 3 bases at J, leaving 11 bases unmatched. The CDR3 spans 15 residues. Germline CDR1 is MDHEN and CDR2 is SYDVKM. CDR3 protein: CASVALDRDDTEAFF. The CDR3 DNA reads as TGTGCCAGCGTTGCACTGGACAGGGATGACACTGAAGCTTTCTTT.

The chain uses TRBV11-3 and TRBJ2-1; 11 nucleotides match TRBD2. The CDR3 totals 15 residues. The V and J ends lost 6 bases and 9 bases, in that order; junction bases with no gene match: 10. The germline V gene encodes CDR1 SGHNT and CDR2 YENEEA. The CDR3 reads CASSEVASGRSEQFF. CDR3 nucleotides: TGTGCCAGCAGTGAAGTGGCTAGCGGGAGGAGTGAGCAGTTCTTC.

This rearrangement joins TRBV14 to TRBJ2-7; D gene ambiguous. Looked up from germline, CDR1 is SGHDN and CDR2 is FVKESK. The CDR3 totals 14 residues. Deletions cut 5 bases from V and 3 bases from J, with 14 bases between. This chain's CDR3 is CASSSLFPGYEQYF. The CDR3 DNA follows: TGTGCCAGCAGCTCCCTCTTTCCCGGCTACGAGCAGTACTTC. The entire variable domain, with the rest obtained from reference TRBV14 and TRBJ2-7, is as follows: EAGVTQFPSHSVIEKGQTVTLRCDPISGHDNLYWYRRVMGKEIKFLLHFVKESKQDESGMPNNRFLAERTGGTYSTLKVQPAELEDSGVYFCASSSLFPGYEQYFGPGTRLTVT.

The chain joins TRBV27 to TRBJ2-7; TRBD1 matches 7 bases. The CDR3 covers 15 residues. In germline, CDR1 is MNHEY, CDR2 SMNVEV (reference sequence). Losses at the gene ends were 9 bases for V and 6 bases for J; bases not matched to a gene: 17. CDR3 protein: CASATLGTALVEQYF. The CDR3 DNA reads as TGTGCCAGTGCCACCCTCGGGACAGCGCTAGTCGAGCAGTACTTC.

This sequence joins TRBV28 and TRBJ2-3, with 9 bases matching TRBD1. V lost 1 base, J lost 6 bases, and 5 bases stayed unmatched. The CDR3 has 15 amino acids. Germline V gene data show CDR1 as MDHEN and CDR2 as SYDVKM. The CDR3 DNA is TGTGCCAGCAGTTTATTACAGGGGGCAAGGGATACGCAGTATTTT. Translating it yields CASSLLQGARDTQYF.

V and J are TRBV5-1 and TRBJ1-2; D uncertain. This CDR3 spans 12 amino acids. The germline V gene encodes CDR1 SGHRS and CDR2 YFSETQ. Trimming took off 3 bases at V and 2 bases at J, with 5 bases between the two ends. The CDR3 sequence is CASSYGNYGYTF. CDR3 sequence (DNA): TGCGCCAGCAGCTACGGGAACTATGGCTACACCTTC.

The chain has TRBV6-4 and TRBJ1-5; tentatively, D is TRBD1 (6 bases). This CDR3 is built from 14 residues. V gave up 8 bases and J gave up 4 bases, with 15 bases separating them. The V gene's germline CDR1 is MRHNA and CDR2 SNTAGT. This CDR3 is CASPGHPNNQPQHF. The CDR3 region has the DNA TGTGCCAGCCCGGGACACCCAAATAATCAGCCCCAGCATTTT.

This clone was counted a single time. The chain recombines TRBV6-5 with TRBJ2-4; D perhaps matches TRBD1 (6 bases). The CDR3 contains 15 residues. In germline, CDR1 is MNHEY, CDR2 SVGAGI. Trimming took 6 bases from V and 0 from J, leaving 12 bases between them. The CDR3 sequence: CASSTGTLAKNIQYF. Written as DNA, the CDR3 is TGTGCCAGCAGCACAGGGACCCTAGCCAAAAACATTCAGTACTTC.

This chain links TRBV6-5 with TRBJ2-5; TRBD2 might be the D (6 bases). The CDR3 sequence is 15 residues long. Germline CDR1 reads MNHEY; CDR2 reads SVGAGI. Trimming cost V 5 bases and J 4 bases, with 17 bases left between them. As DNA, the CDR3 is TGTGCCAGCAGTAAGCGGGCCGGATGGGGAGAGACCCAGTACTTC. Translation gives CASSKRAGWGETQYF.

The table lists this clone with a count of one. J is TRBJ2-1 and V is TRBV27, with 7 bases identical to TRBD2. CDR3 length equals 14 residues. The germline CDR1 and CDR2 sequences are MNHEY and SMNVEV (reference sequence). V shed 1 base, J shed 8 bases, and the junction held 5 bases outside the gene matches. The CDR3 loop is CASSLLGLDYEQFF. The CDR3 nucleotides are TGTGCCAGCAGTTTATTAGGACTAGACTATGAGCAGTTCTTC.

The gene calls are TRBV6-5 and TRBJ2-7; 10 nucleotides align to TRBD2. This CDR3 comprises 13 residues. J was trimmed by 7 bases and V by 5 bases; bases with no gene match: 5. Germline CDR1 MNHEY, CDR2 SVGAGI. CDR3 residues: CASSRSGRVEQYF. The CDR3 DNA follows: TGTGCCAGCAGTCGGAGCGGGAGGGTGGAGCAGTACTTC.

CDR3 loop: CASSLASSGRLLNEQFF. As DNA, the CDR3 is TGTGCCAGCAGCTTAGCCTCCAGCGGGAGGCTCCTAAATGAGCAGTTCTTC. The V and J genes are TRBV7-9 and TRBJ2-1; 9 nucleotides match TRBD2. Germline assignment: CDR1 SEHNR and CDR2 FQNEAQ (reference sequence). Trimming cost V 0 bases and J 7 bases; bases outside gene matches: 10. The CDR3 sequence is 17 residues long.

V is TRBV4-2 and J is TRBJ1-2; maybe TRBD1 (6 bases). From germline, CDR1 is LGHNA and CDR2 YNFKEQ. Trimming stripped 6 bases from V and 10 bases from J, with 18 bases between. The length of the CDR3 is 13 residues. CDR3 loop: CASSRGASPFYTF. CDR3 coding DNA: TGTGCCAGCAGTCGGGGGGCCTCCCCCTTCTACACCTTC.

The V call is TRBV28, the J call TRBJ2-5; 11 bases align to TRBD1. The germline V gene has CDR1 MDHEN and CDR2 SYDVKM. V shed 11 bases and J 2 bases; nucleotides not matched to a gene: 7. CDR3 length: 14 amino acids. The CDR3 DNA follows: TGTGCCTCATACCGGGACAGGGGGCAAGAGACCCAGTACTTC. Protein: CASYRDRGQETQYF.

The chain couples TRBV28 to TRBJ2-1; 7 bases are a match to TRBD1. The J segment lost 8 bases and the V segment lost 8 bases, leaving 9 bases of the junction unmatched. CDR3 length: 13 residues. Per germline, CDR1 MDHEN and CDR2 SYDVKM. In DNA form, the CDR3 reads TGTGCCAGCCGTCTACAGGGGACCCATGAGCAGTTCTTC. It yields the protein CASRLQGTHEQFF.

Only one count was recorded for this clone. The chain links TRBV9 to TRBJ2-7; 10 bases match TRBD2. This CDR3 has 16 amino acids. V was pared by 4 bases and J by 2 bases, with 9 bases of the junction left unmatched. Per the germline V gene, CDR1 is SGDLS and CDR2 is YYNGEE. CDR3 in amino acids: CASSPRVTSGTYEQYF. In DNA form, the CDR3 reads TGTGCCAGCAGCCCCCGTGTCACTAGCGGGACCTACGAGCAGTACTTC. The full variable domain, its missing parts supplied by reference TRBV9 and TRBJ2-7, is DSGVTQTPKHLITATGQRVTLRCSPRSGDLSVYWYQQSLDQGLQFLIQYYNGEERAKGNILERFSAQQFPDLHSELNLSSLELGDSALYFCASSPRVTSGTYEQYFGPGTRLTVT.

The V call is TRBV5-1, the J call TRBJ2-3, with 8 nucleotides matching TRBD2. The CDR3 is 16 amino acids. Germline CDR1 and CDR2: SGHRS and YFSETQ. The junction had 9 bases not matched to a gene; V was cut back by 0 bases and J by 6 bases. CDR3 in DNA: TGCGCCAGCAGCTTGGGACCGGCGGGAGGATCGGATACGCAGTATTTT. It is translated as CASSLGPAGGSDTQYF.

The rearrangement links TRBV18 to TRBJ1-4, with no clear D. The CDR3 spans 18 residues. In germline, CDR1 is KGHSH, CDR2 LQKENI. Deletions cut 3 bases from V and 2 bases from J, with 19 bases between. CDR3 amino acids: CASSPREVSGSTNEKLFF. In nucleotides, the CDR3 is TGTGCCAGCTCACCTCGGGAGGTTTCTGGGTCCACTAATGAAAAACTGTTTTTT.

The rearrangement joins TRBV28 to TRBJ2-3; perhaps TRBD2 as D (6 bases). The V and J ends lost 6 bases and 4 bases respectively, with 14 bases between them. The CDR3 covers 14 residues. Germline assignment: CDR1 MDHEN and CDR2 SYDVKM. The CDR3 coding sequence is TGTGCCAGCAGCTTTAGCGGAACCTCAGATACGCAGTATTTT. Translated, it gives CASSFSGTSDTQYF. Supplemented by reference TRBV28 and TRBJ2-3, the full variable domain reads DVKVTQSSRYLVKRTGEKVFLECVQDMDHENMFWYRQDPGLGLRLIYFSYDVKMKEKGDIPEGYSVSREKKERFSLILESASTNQTSMYLCASSFSGTSDTQYFGPGTRLTVL.

Concerning this clone: Germline and junction disagree at one end, which may indicate a read error. The same CDR3 also results from other DNA sequences found in this sample. The rearrangement joins TRBV30 to TRBJ1-1; TRBD1 aligns across 7 bases. Germline V CDR1 and CDR2: GTSNPN, SVGIG (reference sequence). This CDR3 contains 15 residues. CDR3 sequence: CAWRATGLGNTEAFF. Here the CDR3 DNA reads TGTGCCTGGAGGGCGACAGGGTTAGGGAACACTGAAGCTTTTTTT.

The chain couples TRBV9 to TRBJ2-1, with TRBD2 matching 7 bases. Germline-derived CDR1 and CDR2 are SGDLS and YYNGEE. CDR3 size: 18 residues. Losses at the gene ends were 1 base for V and 6 bases for J; bases not matched to a gene: 16. The CDR3 nucleotides read TGTGCCAGCAGCGTATCAGCCGGCGGGAGCTGGTATGGCAATGAGCAGTTCTTC. Protein sequence: CASSVSAGGSWYGNEQFF.